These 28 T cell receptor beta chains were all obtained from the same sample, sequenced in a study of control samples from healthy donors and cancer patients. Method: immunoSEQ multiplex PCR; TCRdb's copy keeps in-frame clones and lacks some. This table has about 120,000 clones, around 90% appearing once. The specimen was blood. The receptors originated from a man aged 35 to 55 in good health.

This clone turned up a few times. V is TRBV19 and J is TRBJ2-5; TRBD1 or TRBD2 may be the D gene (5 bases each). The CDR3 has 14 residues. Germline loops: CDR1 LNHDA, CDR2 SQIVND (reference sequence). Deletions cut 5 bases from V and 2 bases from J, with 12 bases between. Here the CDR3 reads CASSWGTGQETQYF. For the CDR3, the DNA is TGTGCCAGTAGTTGGGGGACGGGACAAGAGACCCAGTACTTC.

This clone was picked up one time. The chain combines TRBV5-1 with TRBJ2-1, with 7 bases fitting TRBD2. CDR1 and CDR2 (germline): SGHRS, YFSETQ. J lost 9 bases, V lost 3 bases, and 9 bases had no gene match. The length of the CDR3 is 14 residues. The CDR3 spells CASSSRPAGLEQFF. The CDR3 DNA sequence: TGCGCCAGCAGCTCCCGCCCAGCGGGGCTTGAGCAGTTCTTC.

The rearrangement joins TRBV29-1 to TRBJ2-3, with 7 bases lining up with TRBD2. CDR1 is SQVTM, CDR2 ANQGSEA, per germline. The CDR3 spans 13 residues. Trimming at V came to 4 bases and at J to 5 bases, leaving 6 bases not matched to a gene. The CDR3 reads CSVGAGREDTQYF. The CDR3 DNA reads TGCAGCGTTGGGGCAGGGAGGGAAGATACGCAGTATTTT.

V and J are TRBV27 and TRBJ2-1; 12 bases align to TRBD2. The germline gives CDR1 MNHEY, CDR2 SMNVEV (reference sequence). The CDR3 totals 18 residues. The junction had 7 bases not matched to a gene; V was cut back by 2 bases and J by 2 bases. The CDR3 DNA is TGTGCCAGCAGTTTAGGGCTAGCGGGGGGGAACCCCTACAATGAGCAGTTCTTC. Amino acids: CASSLGLAGGNPYNEQFF.

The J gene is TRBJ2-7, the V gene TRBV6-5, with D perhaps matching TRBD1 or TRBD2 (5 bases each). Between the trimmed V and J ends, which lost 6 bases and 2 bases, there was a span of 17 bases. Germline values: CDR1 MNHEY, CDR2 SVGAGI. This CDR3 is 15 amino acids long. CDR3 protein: CASRFNRDGPYEQYF. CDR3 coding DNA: TGTGCCAGCAGATTCAACCGGGACGGGCCCTACGAGCAGTACTTC.

This CDR3 is CASSLLAETGGNTEAFF. The CDR3 nucleotides are TGTGCCAGCAGCTTATTAGCCGAGACAGGGGGGAACACTGAAGCTTTCTTT. The chain employs TRBV7-6 and TRBJ1-1, with TRBD1 identical over 9 bases. The CDR3 runs to 17 residues. J gave up 1 base and V 2 bases, and 8 bases lay outside the gene matches. The germline CDR1 and CDR2 sequences are SGHVS and FNYEAQ.

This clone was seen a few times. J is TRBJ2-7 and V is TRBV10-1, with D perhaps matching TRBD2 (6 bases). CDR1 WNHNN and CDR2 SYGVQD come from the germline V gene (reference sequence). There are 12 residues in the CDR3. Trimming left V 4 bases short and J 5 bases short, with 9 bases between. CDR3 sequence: CASSVGGNEQYF. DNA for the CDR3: TGCGCCAGCAGTGTCGGGGGAAACGAGCAGTACTTC.

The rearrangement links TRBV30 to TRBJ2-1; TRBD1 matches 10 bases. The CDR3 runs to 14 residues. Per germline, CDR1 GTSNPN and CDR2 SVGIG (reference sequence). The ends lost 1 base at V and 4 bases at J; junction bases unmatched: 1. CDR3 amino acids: CAWSGGQGYNEQFF. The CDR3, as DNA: TGTGCCTGGAGTGGGGGACAGGGGTACAATGAGCAGTTCTTC.

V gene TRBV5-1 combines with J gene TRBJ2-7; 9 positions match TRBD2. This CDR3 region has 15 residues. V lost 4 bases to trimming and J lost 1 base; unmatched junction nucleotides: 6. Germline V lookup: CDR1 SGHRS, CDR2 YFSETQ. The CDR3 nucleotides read TGCGCCAGCAGCGTGACTAGCGGATCGTCCTACGAGCAGTACTTC. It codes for CASSVTSGSSYEQYF.

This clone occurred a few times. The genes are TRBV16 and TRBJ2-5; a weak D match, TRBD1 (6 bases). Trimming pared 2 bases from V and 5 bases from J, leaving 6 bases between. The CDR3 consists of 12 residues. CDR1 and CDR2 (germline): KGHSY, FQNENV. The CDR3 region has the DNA TGTGCCAGCAGCCAACAGGGGGAGACCCAGTACTTC. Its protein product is CASSQQGETQYF.

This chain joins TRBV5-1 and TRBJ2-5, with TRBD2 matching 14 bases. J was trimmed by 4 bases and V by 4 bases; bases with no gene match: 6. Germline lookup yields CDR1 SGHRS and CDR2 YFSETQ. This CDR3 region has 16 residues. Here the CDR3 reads CASSHTTSGGVETQYF. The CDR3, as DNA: TGCGCCAGCAGCCACACGACTAGCGGGGGGGTAGAGACCCAGTACTTC.

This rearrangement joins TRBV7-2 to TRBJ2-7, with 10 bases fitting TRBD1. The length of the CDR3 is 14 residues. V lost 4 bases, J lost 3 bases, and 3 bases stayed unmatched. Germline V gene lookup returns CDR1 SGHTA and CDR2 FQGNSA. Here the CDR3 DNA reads TGTGCCAGCAGCTCAAGGACAGGGGGCTACGAGCAGTACTTC. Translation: CASSSRTGGYEQYF.

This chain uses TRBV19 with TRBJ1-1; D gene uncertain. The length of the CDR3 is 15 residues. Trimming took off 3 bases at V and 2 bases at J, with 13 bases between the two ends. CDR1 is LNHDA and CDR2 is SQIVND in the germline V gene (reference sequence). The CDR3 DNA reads TGTGCCAGTAGTATCCCCGGCCGCAGTAACACTGAAGCTTTCTTT. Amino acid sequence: CASSIPGRSNTEAFF.

CDR3 DNA sequence: TGCGCCAGCAGCTTGGCCGGCCGTGGGACAGGGAATTCACCCCTCCACTTT. Translation gives CASSLAGRGTGNSPLHF. The chain uses TRBV5-1 and TRBJ1-6; 9 bases align to TRBD1. J lost 7 bases, V lost 0 bases, and 8 bases had no gene match. This CDR3 is built from 17 residues. Germline CDR1 SGHRS, CDR2 YFSETQ.

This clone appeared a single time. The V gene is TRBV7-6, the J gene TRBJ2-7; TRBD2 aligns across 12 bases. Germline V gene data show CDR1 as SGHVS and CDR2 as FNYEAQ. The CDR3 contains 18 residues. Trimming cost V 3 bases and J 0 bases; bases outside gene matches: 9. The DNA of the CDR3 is TGTGCCAGCAGCTTCCGACCCCCGACTAGCGGGAGCTCCTACGAGCAGTACTTC. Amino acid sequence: CASSFRPPTSGSSYEQYF.

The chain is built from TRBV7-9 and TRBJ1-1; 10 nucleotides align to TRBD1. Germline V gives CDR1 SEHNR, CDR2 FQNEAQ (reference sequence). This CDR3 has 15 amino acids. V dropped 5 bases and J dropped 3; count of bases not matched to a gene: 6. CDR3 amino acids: CASSLGTGADTEAFF. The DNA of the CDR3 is TGTGCCAGCAGCCTAGGGACAGGGGCTGACACTGAAGCTTTCTTT.

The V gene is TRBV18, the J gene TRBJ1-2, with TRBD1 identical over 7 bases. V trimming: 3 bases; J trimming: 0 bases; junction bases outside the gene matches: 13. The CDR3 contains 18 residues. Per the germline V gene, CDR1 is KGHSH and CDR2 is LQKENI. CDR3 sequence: CASSPLSDRAGANYGYTF. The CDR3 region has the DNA TGTGCCAGCTCACCTTTATCCGACAGGGCTGGAGCTAACTATGGCTACACCTTC.

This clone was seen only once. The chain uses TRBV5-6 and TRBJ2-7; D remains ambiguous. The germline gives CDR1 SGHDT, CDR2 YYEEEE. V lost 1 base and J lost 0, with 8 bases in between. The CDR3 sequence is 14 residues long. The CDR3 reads CASSLRTNSYEQYF. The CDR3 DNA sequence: TGTGCCAGCAGCTTGCGTACGAACTCCTACGAGCAGTACTTC.

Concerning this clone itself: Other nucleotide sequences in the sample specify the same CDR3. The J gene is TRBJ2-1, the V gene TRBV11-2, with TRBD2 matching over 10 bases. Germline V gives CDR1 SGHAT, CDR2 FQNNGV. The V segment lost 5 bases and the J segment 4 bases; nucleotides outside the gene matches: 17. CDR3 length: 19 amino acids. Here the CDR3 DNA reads TGTGCCAGCAGCCAGCGGGGGAGCGGGGGGGCCACATCTTACAATGAGCAGTTCTTC. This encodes CASSQRGSGGATSYNEQFF.

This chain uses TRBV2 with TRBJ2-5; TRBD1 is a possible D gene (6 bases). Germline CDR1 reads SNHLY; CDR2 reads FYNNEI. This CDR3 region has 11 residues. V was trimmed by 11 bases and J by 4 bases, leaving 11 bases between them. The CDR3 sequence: CAGQLAETQYF. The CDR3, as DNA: TGTGCCGGACAGCTAGCAGAGACCCAGTACTTC.

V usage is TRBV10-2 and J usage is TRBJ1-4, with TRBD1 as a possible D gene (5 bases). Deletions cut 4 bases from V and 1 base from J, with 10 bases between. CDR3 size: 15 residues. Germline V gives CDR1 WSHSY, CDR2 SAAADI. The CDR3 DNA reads TGCGCCAGCAGTGGGGTTCAGGGAACTAATGAAAAACTGTTTTTT. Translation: CASSGVQGTNEKLFF.

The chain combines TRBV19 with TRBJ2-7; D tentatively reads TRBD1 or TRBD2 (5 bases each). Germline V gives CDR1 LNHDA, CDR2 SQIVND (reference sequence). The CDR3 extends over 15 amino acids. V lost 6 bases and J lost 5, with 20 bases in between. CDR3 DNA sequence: TGTGCCAGTAGCCTTGTTTGGGGGAGTTTAAACGAGCAGTACTTC. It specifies CASSLVWGSLNEQYF.

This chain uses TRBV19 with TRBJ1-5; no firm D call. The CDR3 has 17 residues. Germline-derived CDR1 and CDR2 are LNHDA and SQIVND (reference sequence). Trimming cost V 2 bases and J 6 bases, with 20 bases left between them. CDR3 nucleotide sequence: TGTGCCAGTAGTATATCTCCGGCGCGGGCTAGTACTCAGCCCCAGCATTTT. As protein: CASSISPARASTQPQHF.

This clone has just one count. CDR3 region: CASCYDGELFF. The CDR3 nucleotides are TGTGCCAGCTGTTACGATGGGGAGCTGTTTTTT. This chain connects TRBV2 to TRBJ2-2; D is ambiguous. The V end was cut by 8 bases, the J end by 8 bases, with 9 bases between. The CDR3 runs to 11 residues. Germline assignment: CDR1 SNHLY and CDR2 FYNNEI.

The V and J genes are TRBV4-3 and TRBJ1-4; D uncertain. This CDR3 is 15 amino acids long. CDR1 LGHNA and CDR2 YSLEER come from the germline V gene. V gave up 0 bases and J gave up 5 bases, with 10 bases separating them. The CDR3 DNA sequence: TGCGCCAGCAGCCAAGAAGGCGCTACAAATGAAAAACTGTTTTTT. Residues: CASSQEGATNEKLFF.

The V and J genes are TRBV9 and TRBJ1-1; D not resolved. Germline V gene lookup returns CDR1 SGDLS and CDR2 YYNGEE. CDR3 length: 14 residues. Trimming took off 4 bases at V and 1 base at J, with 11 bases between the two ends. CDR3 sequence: CASSTIGENTEAFF. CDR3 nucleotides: TGTGCCAGCAGCACCATTGGGGAGAACACTGAAGCTTTCTTT.

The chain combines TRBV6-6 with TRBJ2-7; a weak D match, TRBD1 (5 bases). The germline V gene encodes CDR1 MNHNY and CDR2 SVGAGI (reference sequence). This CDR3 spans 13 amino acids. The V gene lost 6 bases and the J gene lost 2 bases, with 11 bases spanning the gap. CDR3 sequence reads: CASSGQEPYEQYF. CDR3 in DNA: TGTGCCAGCAGCGGACAAGAACCCTACGAGCAGTACTTC.

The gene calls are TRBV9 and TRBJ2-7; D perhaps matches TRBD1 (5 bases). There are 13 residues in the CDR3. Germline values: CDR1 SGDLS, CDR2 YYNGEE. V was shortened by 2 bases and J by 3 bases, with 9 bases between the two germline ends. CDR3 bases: TGTGCCAGCAGCGTCGACAGTAACTACGAGCAGTACTTC. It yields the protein CASSVDSNYEQYF. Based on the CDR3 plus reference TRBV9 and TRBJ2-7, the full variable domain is DSGVTQTPKHLITATGQRVTLRCSPRSGDLSVYWYQQSLDQGLQFLIQYYNGEERAKGNILERFSAQQFPDLHSELNLSSLELGDSALYFCASSVDSNYEQYFGPGTRLTVT.